This T cell receptor beta chain comes out of a study of T-cell memory formation after mild COVID-19. Study background: The TCR clusters were mostly specific to one donor. Study-level findings and limits: CD4+ contracting clones lay mainly in CM and EM, CD8+ ones in EMRA. Whether day 37 second-wave clones are SARS-CoV-2-specific was not confirmed. Clones shrinking from day 15 to 85 showed even CD4/CD8 mixes; later expanders tilted CD4+.

Comment on this clonotype: Its antigen remains unidentified.

V lost 4 bases, J lost 1 base, and 8 bases lay in between. Per germline, CDR1 SGHDT and CDR2 YYEEEE. The CDR3 length is 14 residues. In TCRdb, the 5' RACE reads were re-called with MiXCR into one record per CDR3 protein. The repertoire includes more than 150,000 distinct CDR3 sequences, 20% to 25% of them detected once, and 23% sits in the top ten. The gene calls are TRBV5-6 and TRBJ2-2; no clear D. The TCR was taken from an adult woman who had mild COVID-19 (a few samples of this study predate the infection). Cell type and time point are not known. The sample consisted of PBMCs or a T cell subset sorted from them (not recorded which). CDR3: CASSGHENTGELFF. In nucleotides, the CDR3 is TGTGCCAGCAGCGGGCATGAGAACACCGGGGAGCTGTTTTTT. The complete variable domain, with remaining parts taken from reference TRBV5-6 and TRBJ2-2, reads DAGVTQSPTHLIKTRGQQVTLRCSPKSGHDTVSWYQQALGQGPQFIFQYYEEEERQRGNFPDRFSGHQFPNYSSELNVNALLLGDSALYLCASSGHENTGELFFGEGSRLTVL.